One TCR beta chain is described in this entry. Its recognized antigen is unknown. Possible read error: a much larger clone is one base away. Genomic DNA served as template for TCR beta VDJ combination and CDR3 sequence profiling. An Illumina HiSeq 2000 was the platform used for TCR repertoire sequencing. Per the source publication's procedure: TRBV/TRBJ rearrangement plots, CDR3 size and DJ length profiles, and Simpson's diversity index were used to evaluate the repertoires. Whichever DNA sequence was most abundant in the deep sequencing data was defined as the immunodominant clone. CDR3 amino acid sequences were checked for sharing between subjects and were compared against published repertoires and the VDJdb database. Clones were called with MiXCR by TCRdb after fastp trimmed the public reads at Q25, and only in-frame beta chains were retained. Each record represents a unique CDR3 protein, reported with the most common genes and DNA among its rows. TCRdb, rather than the study authors, made the V and J calls. The sample has a few hundred thousand distinct CDR3 sequences on record, roughly 59% of them singletons. 1% to 1.5% of the sample is taken by the ten largest.

This specimen belongs to a study of CD8+CD57+ T cells in acquired aplastic anemia (dated by TCRdb to about 2018). About the investigation overall: Extracted DNA from sorted CD4+ and CD8+ cells averaged 3.2 ug, ranging from roughly 0.17 to 27.4 ug. CD8+CD57+ expansion was defined as frequency above the mean frequency observed in healthy subjects.

At the junction V is shortened by 6 bases and J by 4 bases, with 13 bases in between. Spanning cysteine to phenylalanine, the CDR3 consists of 14 amino acids. Only CDR3 DNA is held: 42 bases, read in frame from base 1. Based on the germline V gene, the CDR1 and CDR2 sequences are SNHLY and FYNNEI. Expansion of CD8+CD57+ cells had been shown by flow cytometry in the patients chosen for sequencing. Severe acquired aplastic anemia was diagnosed in all patients according to International Study of Aplastic Anemia and Agranulocytosis and Camitta criteria. No therapy had been received by the patients at the time of blood sampling. In this study, sorted CD4+ and CD8+ T cells from the blood of healthy subjects and of severe aplastic anemia patients had their TCR repertoires deep-sequenced. Patients were enrolled under clinicaltrials.gov protocols 00001620, 01623167, 00001397, 00071045, 00081523 and 00961064 in the USA. Ficoll-Paque density gradient centrifugation was used to isolate peripheral blood mononuclear cells. Before DNA extraction, CD4+ and CD8+ T cells were sorted with FACS or magnetic beads.

General conclusions and limits of the study: No significant difference in CD8+ Simpson's diversity was found between patients and healthy controls (P=0.060). Around 31 CD8+ CDR3 sequences were shared between patients and controls but appeared highly expressed in patients and within their immunodominant clones.

The TCR sequence derives from a human donor with aplastic anemia. Sequenced input: sorted CD4+, CD8+, or CD8+CD57+ T cells (not recorded which) from PBMCs. The V and J segments used are TRBV2 and TRBJ1-5, with the D gene too uncertain to name. The CDR3 loop reads CASSQIPLNQPQHF. The DNA reads TGTGCCAGCAGCCAGATCCCTCTAAATCAGCCCCAGCATTTT.